These 2 T cell receptor beta chains were all obtained from the same sample, sequenced in a study of blood T cell repertoires in COVID-19. Repertoires were generated with immunoSEQ multiplex PCR, while TCRdb's copy carries only in-frame clones and drops some. The table lists approximately 250,000 clones, 86% of them singletons. Sequencing input: peripheral blood. Every receptor here comes from a woman older than 75 with COVID-19, enrolled during active disease.

The chain couples TRBV7-2 to TRBJ2-1, with 7 bases fitting TRBD1. Germline V lookup: CDR1 SGHTA, CDR2 FQGNSA. This CDR3 region has 12 residues. Trimming cost V 5 bases and J 6 bases; bases outside gene matches: 1. CDR3 region: CASSRGRNEQFF. In DNA, the CDR3 is TGTGCCAGCAGCAGGGGGCGCAATGAGCAGTTCTTC.

This chain uses TRBV7-2 with TRBJ2-5; a possible D gene is TRBD1 (5 bases). The V end was cut by 7 bases, the J end by 4 bases, with 22 bases between. The CDR3 consists of 16 residues. Germline V gives CDR1 SGHTA, CDR2 FQGNSA. CDR3 protein: CASNKPGVRVAETQYF. DNA for the CDR3: TGTGCCAGCAACAAACCTGGGGTCAGGGTGGCAGAGACCCAGTACTTC.